The source of this TCR beta chain is a study of brain T cells in children with intractable seizures. Findings and caveats of the study: Only CDR3 sequence similarity suggested viral specificity, without known HCMV serostatus.

The sequenced cases were selected for having the highest brain T cell transcript signatures. Before surgery, patients took at least one anti-epileptic drug. The ends were cut back, 7 bases at V and 1 base at J, with 7 bases in the middle. The CDR3 has 12 amino acids. Germline V gene lookup returns CDR1 SQVTM and CDR2 ANQGSEA. Details on this clone: The antigen is unknown.

The data were produced by immunoSEQ multiplex PCR, yet TCRdb's version contains in-frame clones alone and is incomplete. The data show tens of thousands of clones, about 93% seen once. This TCR derives from a girl aged 2-10 years with Rasmussen encephalitis and intractable seizures. The chain couples TRBV29-1 to TRBJ2-2; D is possibly TRBD1 (5 bases). Sequencing used peripheral blood, obtained at surgery. This CDR3 reads CSGQLNTGELFF. The CDR3 coding sequence is TGCAGCGGACAGTTGAACACCGGGGAGCTGTTTTTT.